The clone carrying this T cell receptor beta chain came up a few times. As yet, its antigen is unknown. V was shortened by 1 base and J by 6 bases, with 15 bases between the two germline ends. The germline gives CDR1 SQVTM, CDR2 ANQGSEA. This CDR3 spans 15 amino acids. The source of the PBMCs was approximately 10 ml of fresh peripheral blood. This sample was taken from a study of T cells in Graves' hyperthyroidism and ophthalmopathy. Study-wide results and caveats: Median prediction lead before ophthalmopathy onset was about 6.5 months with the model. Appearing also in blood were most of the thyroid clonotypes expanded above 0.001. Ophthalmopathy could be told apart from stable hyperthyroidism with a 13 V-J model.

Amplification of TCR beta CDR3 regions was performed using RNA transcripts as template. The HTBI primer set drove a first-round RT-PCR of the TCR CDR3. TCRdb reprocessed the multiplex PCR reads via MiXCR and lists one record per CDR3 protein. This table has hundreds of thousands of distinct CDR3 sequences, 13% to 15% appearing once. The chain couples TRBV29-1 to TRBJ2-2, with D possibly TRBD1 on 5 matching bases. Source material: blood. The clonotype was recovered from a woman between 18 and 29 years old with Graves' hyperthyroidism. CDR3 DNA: TGCAGCGTTGAAGTTGCACAGGCGAGACCCGGGGAGCTGTTTTTT. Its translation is CSVEVAQARPGELFF.